These 10 T cell receptor beta chains were sequenced from one sample in a study of PD-1 blockade in classical Hodgkin lymphoma. The time point: cycle 4 day 1 (C4D1), after less than 7 weeks of nivolumab. Every patient experienced relapse after autologous stem cell transplantation, and brentuximab vedotin exposure varied. Some clones are missing from TCRdb's copy, which holds only in-frame ones; the method was immunoSEQ multiplex PCR. The top ten hold over 7.5% of the sample, which has over 80,000 clones, about 77% seen once. This sample comprised peripheral blood mononuclear cells (PBMCs), obtained before the fourth cycle of nivolumab. The receptors originated from a human donor with classical Hodgkin lymphoma.

The chain employs TRBV25-1 and TRBJ2-3; 10 positions match TRBD1. This CDR3 has 16 residues. Germline-derived CDR1 and CDR2 are MGHDK and SYGVNS. Unmatched junction bases numbered 6, after V lost 4 bases and J lost 2 bases. Written as DNA, the CDR3 is TGTGCCAGCAGTGTATCCGGGACAGGGGACACAGATACGCAGTATTTT. This encodes CASSVSGTGDTDTQYF.

This clone was counted only a few times. V and J are TRBV4-1 and TRBJ1-6; D remains unclear. This CDR3 region has 14 residues. Germline V gene sequence: CDR1 MGHRA, CDR2 YSYEKL. V lost 4 bases, J lost 7 bases, and 11 bases lay in between. The CDR3 protein is CASSPSTRNSPLHF. The CDR3 DNA reads TGCGCCAGCAGCCCGTCTACTCGGAATTCACCCCTCCACTTT.

The genes are TRBV7-3 and TRBJ2-1, with TRBD2 matching over 11 bases. The CDR3 is 15 residues long. The junction had 4 bases not matched to a gene; V was cut back by 1 base and J by 8 bases. The germline CDR1 and CDR2 sequences are SGHTA and FQGTGA. CDR3 bases: TGTGCCAGCAGCTTAATGGCTAGCGGGGGGTATGAGCAGTTCTTC. Its protein is CASSLMASGGYEQFF.

The table lists this clone with a count of one. The rearrangement links TRBV19 to TRBJ2-1; 9 bases are a match to TRBD1. The CDR3 consists of 17 residues. V gave up 4 bases and J gave up 3 bases; unmatched junction bases: 10. Per germline, CDR1 LNHDA and CDR2 SQIVND (reference sequence). This CDR3 reads CASSKTSGQGNYNEQFF. The CDR3 coding sequence is TGTGCCAGTAGTAAAACCTCGGGACAGGGAAACTACAATGAGCAGTTCTTC.

V gene TRBV9 combines with J gene TRBJ2-1; D possibly matches TRBD1 or TRBD2 (6 bases each). With 5 bases removed from V and 6 bases from J, the gap between germline ends came to 21 bases. The germline CDR1 and CDR2 sequences are SGDLS and YYNGEE. The CDR3 has 16 residues. In DNA, the CDR3 is TGTGCCAGCAGTCAGAGGGGGGCGGGAACTACCAATGAGCAGTTCTTC. Residues: CASSQRGAGTTNEQFF.

This chain connects TRBV27 to TRBJ1-2; no clear D. This CDR3 is 12 amino acids long. Trimming took 2 bases from V and 5 from J, leaving 6 bases between them. CDR1 is MNHEY, CDR2 SMNVEV, per germline (reference sequence). The CDR3, as DNA: TGTGCCAGCAGTTTAGAGGGTTATGGCTACACCTTC. Translated: CASSLEGYGYTF.

Here the CDR3 DNA reads TGTGCCATCAGTGATTTTCTGGGGGGAAGTAAGGAGGCAGATACGCAGTATTTT. Its protein product is CAISDFLGGSKEADTQYF. This rearrangement joins TRBV10-3 to TRBJ2-3; D is possibly TRBD2 (6 bases). Germline V lookup: CDR1 ENHRY, CDR2 SYGVKD. The ends were cut back, 3 bases at V and 4 bases at J, with 23 bases in the middle. The CDR3 runs to 18 residues.

The rearrangement uses TRBV6-5 and TRBJ2-1; 8 nucleotides agree with TRBD1. CDR1 and CDR2 (germline): MNHEY, SVGAGI. Trimming at V came to 1 base and at J to 9 bases, leaving 5 bases not matched to a gene. CDR3 length: 14 amino acids. The CDR3 DNA sequence: TGTGCCAGCAGTTACTTGGCAGGGGGCGTTGAGCAGTTCTTC. Its protein product is CASSYLAGGVEQFF.

The chain couples TRBV7-7 to TRBJ2-2; unclear D gene. Trimming shortened V by 5 bases and J by 3 bases, and 4 bases separated the two germline ends. The CDR3 covers 12 residues. Germline assignment: CDR1 SSHAT and CDR2 FNYEAQ (reference sequence). CDR3 coding DNA: TGTGCCAGCAGCCCCTACACCGGGGAGCTGTTTTTT. Its protein is CASSPYTGELFF.

The rearrangement uses TRBV6-5 and TRBJ2-2, with TRBD2 matching over 11 bases. This CDR3 is 15 amino acids long. Per germline, CDR1 MNHEY and CDR2 SVGAGI. After removal of 6 bases from V and 2 bases from J, the junction contained 2 bases not matched to a gene. CDR3 protein: CASRGLAVNTGELFF. The CDR3 DNA reads TGTGCCAGCAGGGGACTAGCGGTTAACACCGGGGAGCTGTTTTTT.